The 27 T cell receptor beta chains below come from one sample, sequenced in a study of T cells in localized non-small cell lung cancer. TCRdb keeps only in-frame clones here, not all; method: immunoSEQ multiplex PCR. The data hold roughly 72,000 clones, with 80% observed a single time. Sequences were derived from peripheral blood, sampled before any cancer treatment. These receptors came from a female donor older than 55 with stage I lung adenocarcinoma.

The CDR3 DNA follows: TGTGCCAGCAGCTTATGGGCAGGGGACGAGACCCAGTACTTC. Translation: CASSLWAGDETQYF. V and J are TRBV7-2 and TRBJ2-5; D is perhaps TRBD1 (6 bases). With 2 bases removed from V and 5 bases from J, the gap between germline ends came to 12 bases. This CDR3 region has 14 residues. Germline V gives CDR1 SGHTA, CDR2 FQGNSA.

This clone was seen only once. The chain employs TRBV19 and TRBJ2-7, with D possibly matching TRBD1 (6 bases). V lost 6 bases, J lost 1 base, and 16 bases lay in between. Germline V gene data show CDR1 as LNHDA and CDR2 as SQIVND (reference sequence). The CDR3 has 15 residues. The CDR3 is CASRDLPGASYEQYF. CDR3 DNA: TGTGCCAGTAGGGACCTCCCAGGGGCTTCCTACGAGCAGTACTTC.

In its sample, this clone was seen a few times. The rearrangement joins TRBV28 to TRBJ2-7, with D possibly being TRBD1 (6 bases). This CDR3 spans 14 amino acids. V dropped 5 bases and J dropped 2 bases, with 13 bases sitting between them. From germline, CDR1 is MDHEN and CDR2 SYDVKM. The CDR3 DNA sequence: TGTGCCAGCAGTCCGACAGGTGAGACCTACGAGCAGTACTTC. Protein: CASSPTGETYEQYF.

This clone was recorded once. This chain uses TRBV19 with TRBJ2-3; TRBD1 matches at 7 bases. Looked up from germline, CDR1 is LNHDA and CDR2 is SQIVND (reference sequence). The CDR3 has 16 amino acids. The ends lost 5 bases at V and 0 bases at J; junction bases unmatched: 8. The CDR3, as DNA: TGTGCCAGTAGTTTGGGACAGCGGACTAGCACAGATACGCAGTATTTT. It is translated as CASSLGQRTSTDTQYF.

The chain has TRBV4-1 and TRBJ2-7, with D possibly TRBD1 on 5 matching bases. The CDR3 is made up of 17 amino acids. The V gene lost 2 bases and the J gene lost 4 bases, with 21 bases spanning the gap. Germline CDR1 MGHRA, CDR2 YSYEKL. CDR3 in amino acids: CASSQTVETVMFYEQYF. CDR3 nucleotides: TGCGCCAGCAGCCAAACGGTGGAGACAGTGATGTTTTACGAGCAGTACTTC.

This rearrangement joins TRBV19 to TRBJ1-1, with TRBD1 as a possible D gene (5 bases). Trimming removed 8 bases from V and 1 base from J, with 11 bases in between. CDR1 and CDR2 (germline): LNHDA, SQIVND (reference sequence). The CDR3 totals 13 residues. CDR3 nucleotides: TGTGCCAGTGGGGGGACGGGGAACACTGAAGCTTTCTTT. Its protein is CASGGTGNTEAFF.

The rearrangement uses TRBV5-1 and TRBJ1-1; 11 bases fit TRBD1. The V segment lost 7 bases and the J segment 4 bases; nucleotides outside the gene matches: 9. CDR1 is SGHRS and CDR2 is YFSETQ in the germline V gene. The CDR3 length is 15 residues. CDR3 sequence reads: CASGGQGVSGTEAFF. For the CDR3, the DNA is TGCGCCAGCGGGGGACAGGGGGTATCAGGCACTGAAGCTTTCTTT.

V usage is TRBV5-6 and J usage is TRBJ1-1; no definite D call. Germline assignment: CDR1 SGHDT and CDR2 YYEEEE. This CDR3 is 14 amino acids long. Between the trimmed V and J ends, which lost 0 bases and 6 bases, there was a span of 12 bases. The CDR3 loop reads CASSLERAGAEAFF. The CDR3 nucleotides read TGTGCCAGCAGCTTGGAGCGGGCAGGTGCTGAAGCTTTCTTT.

V gene TRBV9 combines with J gene TRBJ2-1, with TRBD2 matching over 9 bases. Unmatched junction bases numbered 2, after V lost 0 bases and J lost 4 bases. CDR3 size: 15 residues. Looked up from germline, CDR1 is SGDLS and CDR2 is YYNGEE. The CDR3 DNA reads TGTGCCAGCAGCGTAGCAGCGGGGGGATACAATGAGCAGTTCTTC. Residues: CASSVAAGGYNEQFF.

The J gene is TRBJ2-2, the V gene TRBV11-2; TRBD1 might be the D (6 bases). The V gene's germline CDR1 is SGHAT and CDR2 FQNNGV. The CDR3 consists of 15 residues. V lost 4 bases to trimming and J lost 0 bases, with 9 bases between them. CDR3 residues: CASSSWTANTGELFF. CDR3 bases: TGTGCCAGCAGCTCCTGGACAGCGAACACCGGGGAGCTGTTTTTT.

The chain joins TRBV30 to TRBJ2-5; 7 bases agree with TRBD1. This CDR3 spans 13 amino acids. The V segment lost 2 bases and the J segment 5 bases; nucleotides outside the gene matches: 5. Germline assignment: CDR1 GTSNPN and CDR2 SVGIG (reference sequence). The CDR3 is CAWSQTGWETQYF. Here the CDR3 DNA reads TGTGCCTGGAGTCAGACAGGGTGGGAGACCCAGTACTTC.

The V and J genes are TRBV28 and TRBJ1-2; unclear D gene. V was trimmed by 6 bases and J by 14 bases, leaving 25 bases between them. This CDR3 is built from 14 residues. Germline CDR1 MDHEN, CDR2 SYDVKM. The DNA of the CDR3 is TGTGCCAGCAGCCAGCCAAACGAGGCACGGGCGGCTACCTTC. Translated: CASSQPNEARAATF.

V is TRBV6-4 and J is TRBJ2-1; TRBD2 agrees at 8 bases. The CDR3 extends over 14 amino acids. V shed 7 bases, J shed 9 bases, and the junction held 11 bases outside the gene matches. CDR1 and CDR2 from the germline V gene are MRHNA and SNTAGT. CDR3: CASTYGRARSEQFF. The CDR3 DNA follows: TGTGCCAGCACGTACGGGAGGGCCCGAAGTGAGCAGTTCTTC.

The chain recombines TRBV7-9 with TRBJ1-2; D possibly corresponds to TRBD1 (5 bases). Trimming took 1 base from V and 8 from J, leaving 14 bases between them. This CDR3 has 14 amino acids. The germline V gene encodes CDR1 SEHNR and CDR2 FQNEAQ (reference sequence). CDR3 bases: TGTGCCAGCAGCTTAGTCTCCGCAGGGAAGGGCTACACCTTC. Its protein is CASSLVSAGKGYTF.

V gene TRBV9 combines with J gene TRBJ2-3, with D tentatively TRBD1 (7 bases). Germline-derived CDR1 and CDR2 are SGDLS and YYNGEE. Trimming removed 3 bases at V and 1 base at J, with 9 bases between. The CDR3 has 14 residues. DNA of the CDR3: TGTGCCAGCAGCGCCAGGGGGGGCACAGATACGCAGTATTTT. Translating gives CASSARGGTDTQYF.

The chain joins TRBV19 to TRBJ2-3; D may be TRBD1 (5 bases). The CDR3 runs 15 residues. From germline, CDR1 is LNHDA and CDR2 SQIVND (reference sequence). Deletions cut 0 bases from V and 4 bases from J, with 11 bases between. The CDR3 region has the DNA TGTGCCAGTAGTATAGAGGCCTCAGGGCCAGATACGCAGTATTTT. Its translation: CASSIEASGPDTQYF.

The V gene is TRBV6-4, the J gene TRBJ2-3, with D possibly matching TRBD1 (5 bases). CDR3 length: 13 residues. Per germline, CDR1 MRHNA and CDR2 SNTAGT. The V end was cut by 5 bases, the J end by 3 bases, with 9 bases between. CDR3 sequence reads: CASSLGLTDTQYF. DNA for the CDR3: TGTGCCAGCAGTCTGGGGCTTACAGATACGCAGTATTTT.

V and J are TRBV25-1 and TRBJ1-6; 8 nucleotides align to TRBD1. Losses at the gene ends were 2 bases for V and 5 bases for J; bases not matched to a gene: 2. The V gene's germline CDR1 is MGHDK and CDR2 SYGVNS. CDR3 length equals 15 residues. This CDR3 is CASSEAGQDNSPLHF. CDR3 coding DNA: TGTGCCAGCAGTGAAGCGGGACAGGATAATTCACCCCTCCACTTT.

This clone was detected once. V is TRBV30 and J is TRBJ1-2; D ambiguous. The V gene lost 1 base and the J gene lost 6 bases, with 6 bases spanning the gap. This CDR3 comprises 11 residues. The germline V gene encodes CDR1 GTSNPN and CDR2 SVGIG (reference sequence). CDR3 residues: CAWSASDGYTF. CDR3 DNA sequence: TGTGCCTGGAGTGCCTCTGATGGCTACACCTTC.

This sequence joins TRBV9 and TRBJ2-3; no firm D call. The CDR3 is 15 amino acids. Germline V gene data show CDR1 as SGDLS and CDR2 as YYNGEE. Trimming removed 0 bases at V and 0 bases at J, with 8 bases between. CDR3 DNA: TGTGCCAGCAGCGTAGCCAGGATTAGCACAGATACGCAGTATTTT. Protein product: CASSVARISTDTQYF. The whole variable domain, remainder taken from reference TRBV9 and TRBJ2-3, is DSGVTQTPKHLITATGQRVTLRCSPRSGDLSVYWYQQSLDQGLQFLIQYYNGEERAKGNILERFSAQQFPDLHSELNLSSLELGDSALYFCASSVARISTDTQYFGPGTRLTVL.

V is TRBV19 and J is TRBJ2-3, with TRBD2 matching 8 bases. Germline V gives CDR1 LNHDA, CDR2 SQIVND (reference sequence). CDR3 length equals 15 residues. Trimming removed 4 bases from V and 3 bases from J; junction bases left unmatched: 6. The CDR3 protein is CASSTPAGVTDTQYF. The DNA of the CDR3 is TGTGCCAGTAGTACCCCAGCGGGAGTGACAGATACGCAGTATTTT.

This clone was recorded once. This same CDR3 is encoded by further DNA sequences in the sample. The chain has TRBV19 and TRBJ2-5; 10 nucleotides align to TRBD2. V shed 5 bases, J shed 3 bases, and the junction held 3 bases outside the gene matches. Germline lookup yields CDR1 LNHDA and CDR2 SQIVND (reference sequence). The length of the CDR3 is 14 residues. The CDR3 DNA reads as TGTGCCAGTAGTGGTGGACTAGCGGAAGAGACCCAGTACTTC. This encodes CASSGGLAEETQYF.

The chain employs TRBV18 and TRBJ2-7, with a possible D match to TRBD1 (5 bases). Trimming left V 0 bases short and J 3 bases short, with 12 bases between. The length of the CDR3 is 15 residues. CDR1 is KGHSH and CDR2 is LQKENI in the germline V gene. CDR3 bases: TGTGCCAGCTCACCACCTACAGGATTGGGCTACGAGCAGTACTTC. Translated, it gives CASSPPTGLGYEQYF.

On this clone itself: Compared with germline, one end of the junction differs, possibly owing to a read error. The V gene is TRBV4-1, the J gene TRBJ1-1; 7 bases are shared with TRBD1. Germline V gene lookup returns CDR1 MGHRA and CDR2 YSYEKL. CDR3 length: 15 amino acids. CDR3 nucleotide sequence: TGCGCCAGCAGCCAAGGCTTAGGACTAGGGACAGCCGCTCTCTTT. Protein: CASSQGLGLGTAALF.

The CDR3 region has the DNA TGTGCCAGCAGCCCGTCGACAGGGGCTTCGCCCCTCCACTTT. Translating it yields CASSPSTGASPLHF. The V gene is TRBV7-9, the J gene TRBJ1-6; TRBD1 matches 8 bases. CDR3 size: 14 residues. The ends lost 5 bases at V and 13 bases at J; junction bases unmatched: 10. CDR1 and CDR2 from the germline V gene are SEHNR and FQNEAQ (reference sequence).

The V call is TRBV11-3, the J call TRBJ1-1; D remains unclear. V gave up 5 bases and J gave up 6 bases, with 13 bases separating them. The CDR3 consists of 13 residues. CDR1 is SGHNT, CDR2 YENEEA, per germline. The DNA of the CDR3 is TGTGCCAGCAGCAGCGGTGGGAGGGCTGAAGCTTTCTTT. It codes for CASSSGGRAEAFF.

The genes are TRBV28 and TRBJ2-5, with 15 nucleotides matching TRBD2. The CDR3 is 14 residues long. Germline V gene lookup returns CDR1 MDHEN and CDR2 SYDVKM. V trimming: 5 bases; J trimming: 9 bases; junction bases outside the gene matches: 4. In DNA, the CDR3 is TGTGCCAGCAGTCCAGGACTAGCGGGAGGGGCCCAGTACTTC. Its translation: CASSPGLAGGAQYF.